The 9 T cell receptor beta chains in this list originate from one sample, sequenced in a study of T cells after yellow fever vaccination. TCRdb re-analysed the 5' RACE reads in MiXCR, keeping a single row per CDR3 protein. The table includes about 30,000 distinct CDR3 sequences, roughly 5.9% detected once. Material: PBMCs, either bulk or a sorted T-cell subset (CD4+, CD8+, memory, or dextramer-sorted; not recorded which), obtained on the day of the yellow fever booster vaccination. These receptors were collected from a man aged 25-45 years who received the YFV17D yellow fever vaccine.

J is TRBJ2-7 and V is TRBV12-3 or TRBV12-4; no clear D. Trimming stripped 2 bases from V and 6 bases from J, with 20 bases between. The CDR3 consists of 16 residues. CDR3 region: CASSLSLGTPVREQYF. CDR3 nucleotides: TGTGCCAGCAGTTTAAGTCTAGGAACTCCCGTCCGCGAGCAGTACTTC.

This chain links TRBV7-9 with TRBJ1-1; D is ambiguous. Trimming took 6 bases from V and 0 from J, leaving 14 bases between them. This CDR3 is 15 amino acids long. Germline CDR1 and CDR2: SEHNR and FQNEAQ (reference sequence). The CDR3 DNA sequence: TGTGCCAGCAGGCCGAAGGCGGGGATGAACACTGAAGCTTTCTTT. It yields the protein CASRPKAGMNTEAFF. The whole variable domain, remainder taken from reference TRBV7-9 and TRBJ1-1, is DTGVSQNPRHKITKRGQNVTFRCDPISEHNRLYWYRQTLGQGPEFLTYFQNEAQLEKSRLLSDRFSAERPKGSFSTLEIQRTEQGDSAMYLCASRPKAGMNTEAFFGQGTRLTVV.

This clonotype was seen more than once but under ten times. The CDR3 coding sequence is TGTGCCAGCAGCTTGATGTCGGACACTGAAGCTTTCTTT. Translated: CASSLMSDTEAFF. The chain is built from TRBV7-9 and TRBJ1-1; D is unclear. The CDR3 is 13 residues long. Germline V gene sequence: CDR1 SEHNR, CDR2 FQNEAQ (reference sequence). V lost 3 bases to trimming and J lost 3 bases, with 8 bases between them.

The DNA of the CDR3 is TGTGCCAGTAGTATGGAATACCGCAGTTTTAACTATGGCTACACCTTC. Translated, it gives CASSMEYRSFNYGYTF. V usage is TRBV19 and J usage is TRBJ1-2; no firm D call. Germline values: CDR1 LNHDA, CDR2 SQIVND (reference sequence). Between the trimmed V and J ends, which lost 3 bases and 1 base, there was a span of 15 bases. This CDR3 has 16 residues.

Points on this clonotype: Compared with germline, one end of the junction differs, possibly owing to a read error. The chain employs TRBV4-2 and TRBJ2-4; TRBD1 might be the D (6 bases). This CDR3 comprises 18 residues. From germline, CDR1 is LGHNA and CDR2 YNFKEQ. In nucleotides, the CDR3 is TGTGCCATCAGCCCCGGGCTAGGGGGATCGATAGCCAAAAACATTCAGTACTTC. It is translated as CAISPGLGGSIAKNIQYF.

This clonotype was picked up a small number of times. The rearrangement links TRBV4-3 to TRBJ1-2, with TRBD1 matching 7 bases. The germline V gene encodes CDR1 LGHNA and CDR2 YSLEER. The CDR3 spans 14 residues. J lost 7 bases, V lost 4 bases, and 9 bases had no gene match. The CDR3 spells CASSRDRGGFGYTF. The CDR3 nucleotides are TGCGCCAGCAGCCGGGACAGAGGGGGATTTGGCTACACCTTC.

This clonotype showed up many times. The chain is built from TRBV28 and TRBJ2-2; 7 bases are a match to TRBD2. Losses at the gene ends were 6 bases for V and 3 bases for J; bases not matched to a gene: 16. The CDR3 has 18 amino acids. CDR1 and CDR2 (germline): MDHEN, SYDVKM. This CDR3 is CASSTPSPGGVDTGELFF. CDR3 DNA sequence: TGTGCCAGCAGCACCCCATCTCCGGGGGGAGTGGACACCGGGGAGCTGTTTTTT.

This clonotype was seen a handful of times. The chain couples TRBV6-1 to TRBJ1-1, with D possibly matching TRBD1 (5 bases). Germline V gene lookup returns CDR1 MNHNS and CDR2 SASEGT. The CDR3 loop spans 13 amino acids. Trimming removed 10 bases from V and 0 bases from J, with 12 bases in between. The CDR3 coding sequence is TGTGCCACAGGGCGAGAAATGAACACTGAAGCTTTCTTT. This gives the protein CATGREMNTEAFF.

This clonotype came up many times. CDR3 sequence: CASSFQGNTEAFF. DNA for the CDR3: TGTGCCAGCAGCTTCCAGGGGAACACTGAAGCTTTCTTT. The rearrangement uses TRBV11-2 and TRBJ1-1, with D possibly TRBD1 on 5 matching bases. This CDR3 has 13 residues. V was cut by 3 bases and J by 1 base, with 6 bases left in between. In germline, CDR1 is SGHAT, CDR2 FQNNGV.